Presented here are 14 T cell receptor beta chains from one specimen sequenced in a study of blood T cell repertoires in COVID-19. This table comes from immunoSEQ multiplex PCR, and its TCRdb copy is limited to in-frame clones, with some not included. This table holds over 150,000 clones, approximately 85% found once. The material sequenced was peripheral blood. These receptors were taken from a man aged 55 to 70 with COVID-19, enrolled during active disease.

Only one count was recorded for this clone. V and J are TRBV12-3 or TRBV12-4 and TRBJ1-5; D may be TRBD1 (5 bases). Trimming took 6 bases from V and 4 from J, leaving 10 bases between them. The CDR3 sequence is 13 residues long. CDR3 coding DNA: TGTGCCAGCAGCAGGGACTGGAATCAGCCCCAGCATTTT. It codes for CASSRDWNQPQHF.

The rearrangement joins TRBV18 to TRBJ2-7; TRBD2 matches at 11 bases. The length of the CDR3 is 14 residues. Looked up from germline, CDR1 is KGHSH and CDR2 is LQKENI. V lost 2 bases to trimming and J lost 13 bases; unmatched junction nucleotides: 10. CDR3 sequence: CASSPDITSGSLYF. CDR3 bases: TGTGCCAGCTCACCAGATATCACTAGCGGGAGTCTATACTTC.

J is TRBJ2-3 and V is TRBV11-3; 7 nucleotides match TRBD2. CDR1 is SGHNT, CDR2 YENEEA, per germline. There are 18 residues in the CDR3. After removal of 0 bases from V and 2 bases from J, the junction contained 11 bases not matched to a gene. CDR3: CASSLEDGLAVSTDTQYF. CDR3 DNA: TGTGCCAGCAGCTTAGAGGATGGGCTAGCGGTTTCCACAGATACGCAGTATTTT.

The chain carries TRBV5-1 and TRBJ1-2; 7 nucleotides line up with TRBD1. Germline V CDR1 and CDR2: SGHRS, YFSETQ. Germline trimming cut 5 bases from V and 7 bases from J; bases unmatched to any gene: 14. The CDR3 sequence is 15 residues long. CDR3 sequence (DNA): TGCGCCAGCAGAGTAGGTTTGGGACAGACCTCTGGCTACACCTTC. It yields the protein CASRVGLGQTSGYTF.

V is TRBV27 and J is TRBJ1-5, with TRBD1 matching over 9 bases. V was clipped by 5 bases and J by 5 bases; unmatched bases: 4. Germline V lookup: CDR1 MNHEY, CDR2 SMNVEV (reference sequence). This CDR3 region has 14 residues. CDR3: CASSRTGAYQPQHF. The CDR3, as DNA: TGTGCCAGCAGTCGGACAGGGGCGTATCAGCCCCAGCATTTT.

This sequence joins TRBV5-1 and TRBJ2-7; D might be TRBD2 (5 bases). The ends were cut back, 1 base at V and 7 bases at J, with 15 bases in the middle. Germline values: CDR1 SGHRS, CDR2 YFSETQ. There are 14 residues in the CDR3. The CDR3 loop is CASSLSPGSDEQYF. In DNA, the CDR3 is TGCGCCAGCAGCTTGTCCCCGGGGAGTGATGAGCAGTACTTC.

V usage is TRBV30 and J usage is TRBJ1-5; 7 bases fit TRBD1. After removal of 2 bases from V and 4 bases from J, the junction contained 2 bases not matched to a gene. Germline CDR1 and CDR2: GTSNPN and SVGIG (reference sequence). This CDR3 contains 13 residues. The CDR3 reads CAWSTRGNQPQHF. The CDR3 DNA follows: TGTGCCTGGAGTACCAGGGGGAATCAGCCCCAGCATTTT.

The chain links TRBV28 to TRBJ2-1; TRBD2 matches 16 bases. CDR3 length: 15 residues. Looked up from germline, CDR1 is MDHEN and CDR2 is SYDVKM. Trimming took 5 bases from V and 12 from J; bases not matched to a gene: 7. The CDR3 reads CASSHGTSGGAWQFF. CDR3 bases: TGTGCCAGCAGTCATGGGACTAGCGGGGGGGCCTGGCAGTTCTTC.

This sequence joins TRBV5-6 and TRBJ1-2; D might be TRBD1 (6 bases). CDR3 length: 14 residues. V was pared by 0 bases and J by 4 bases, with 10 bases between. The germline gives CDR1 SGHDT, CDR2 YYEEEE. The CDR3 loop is CASSLVGQLYGYTF. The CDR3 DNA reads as TGTGCCAGCAGCTTGGTCGGACAGCTCTATGGCTACACCTTC.

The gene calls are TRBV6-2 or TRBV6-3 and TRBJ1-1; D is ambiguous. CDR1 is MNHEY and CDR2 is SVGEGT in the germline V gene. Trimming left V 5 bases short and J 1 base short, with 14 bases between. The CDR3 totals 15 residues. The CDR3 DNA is TGTGCCAGCAGTCCGTTGGGGAGGGCGAACACTGAAGCTTTCTTT. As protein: CASSPLGRANTEAFF.

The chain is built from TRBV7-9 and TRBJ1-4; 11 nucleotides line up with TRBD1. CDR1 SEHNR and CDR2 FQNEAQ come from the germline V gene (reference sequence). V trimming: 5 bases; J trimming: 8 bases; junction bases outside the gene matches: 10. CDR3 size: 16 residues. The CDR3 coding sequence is TGTGCCAGCAGCCCTCGAGGGACAGGGGGACAGGAAAAACTGTTTTTT. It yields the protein CASSPRGTGGQEKLFF.

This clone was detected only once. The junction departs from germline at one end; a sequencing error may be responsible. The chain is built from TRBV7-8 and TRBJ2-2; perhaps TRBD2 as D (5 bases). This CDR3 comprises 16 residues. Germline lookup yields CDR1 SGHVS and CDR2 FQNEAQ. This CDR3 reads CTSSPARRWSSGELFF. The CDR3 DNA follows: TGTACCAGCAGCCCCGCCCGGAGGTGGAGTTCCGGGGAGCTGTTTTTT.

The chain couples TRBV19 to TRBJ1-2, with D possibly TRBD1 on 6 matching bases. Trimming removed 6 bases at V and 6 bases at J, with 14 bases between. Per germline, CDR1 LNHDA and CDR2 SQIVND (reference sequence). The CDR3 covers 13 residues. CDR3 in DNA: TGTGCCAGTAGGTTGACAGGTGTAGATGGCTACACCTTC. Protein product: CASRLTGVDGYTF.

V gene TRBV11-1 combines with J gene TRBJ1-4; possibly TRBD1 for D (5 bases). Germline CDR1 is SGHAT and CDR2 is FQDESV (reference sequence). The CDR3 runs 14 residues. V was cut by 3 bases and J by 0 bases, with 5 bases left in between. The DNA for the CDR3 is TGTGCCAGCAGCTTGGGGCCAACTAATGAAAAACTGTTTTTT. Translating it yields CASSLGPTNEKLFF.